This TCR beta chain was sequenced in a study of control samples from healthy donors and cancer patients. Trimming cost V 8 bases and J 1 base, with 11 bases left between them. This CDR3 has 13 amino acids. In germline, CDR1 is SGHTA, CDR2 FQGNSA. Produced via immunoSEQ multiplex PCR; TCRdb's table is partial and in-frame only. This sample yields roughly 100,000 clones, of which more than 85% are seen a single time; roughly 1.2% belongs to the top ten. This TCR came from a woman in her fifties or sixties in good health. V is TRBV7-2 and J is TRBJ2-5, with D perhaps being TRBD1 or TRBD2 (5 bases each). Sequenced input: blood. The CDR3 nucleotides read TGTGCCAGCGTAAGAGGGGCCCAAGAGACCCAGTACTTC. Translation gives CASVRGAQETQYF. Looking up the rest from reference TRBV7-2 and TRBJ2-5 gives the full variable domain: GAGVSQSPSNKVTEKGKDVELRCDPISGHTALYWYRQSLGQGLEFLIYFQGNSAPDKSGLPSDRFSAERTGGSVSTLTIQRTQQEDSAVYLCASVRGAQETQYFGPGTRLLVL.